This T cell receptor beta chain was retrieved from a study of neurological immune-mediated disorders. This clonotype was picked up many times. The target antigen is unknown. It was by 5'RACE with 10-nucleotide random UMIs that the cDNA was made. Each CDR3 protein gets one entry after TCRdb re-called the 5' RACE reads with MiXCR. In the table there are approximately 23,000 distinct CDR3 sequences, about 10% of which are singletons. Whole-study findings and limits: The absence of shared CDR3 amino acid sequences among expanded clones across subjects suggests private repertoires in all groups. Healthy controls had more TCR clonal expansion than multiple sclerosis, which showed the least, whereas HTLV-1-associated myelopathy showed the most.

Germline V gives CDR1 SGHRS, CDR2 YFSETQ. This CDR3 contains 14 residues. V lost 8 bases and J lost 5; bases outside the gene matches: 8. The study built unsorted libraries from 2 million PBMCs kept at -80 C. The sequence was obtained from a woman in her fifties or sixties with HTLV-1-associated myelopathy (HAM/TSP). Sequencing input: PBMCs. This rearrangement joins TRBV5-1 to TRBJ2-1; 9 bases align to TRBD2. The CDR3 spells CASRPAGGNNEQFF. Written as DNA, the CDR3 is TGCGCCAGTAGACCTGCGGGAGGGAACAATGAGCAGTTCTTC.